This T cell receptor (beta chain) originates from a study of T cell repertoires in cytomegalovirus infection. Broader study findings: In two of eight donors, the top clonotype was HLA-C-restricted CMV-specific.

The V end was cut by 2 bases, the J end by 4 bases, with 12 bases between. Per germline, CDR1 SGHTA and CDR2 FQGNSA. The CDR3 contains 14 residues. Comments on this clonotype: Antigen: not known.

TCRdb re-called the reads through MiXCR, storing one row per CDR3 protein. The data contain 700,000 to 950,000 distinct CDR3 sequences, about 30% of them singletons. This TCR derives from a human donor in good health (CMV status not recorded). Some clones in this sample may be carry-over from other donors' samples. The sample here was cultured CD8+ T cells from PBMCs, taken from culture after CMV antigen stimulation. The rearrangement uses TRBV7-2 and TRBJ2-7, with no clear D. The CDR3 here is CASSLSIPGYEQYF. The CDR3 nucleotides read TGTGCCAGCAGCTTATCGATACCAGGATACGAGCAGTACTTC.